This TCR beta chain was identified in a study of blood T cell repertoires in COVID-19. Turning to the study itself: Collection of acute and convalescent COVID-19 samples took place in the United States, Italy and Spain.

Clones were read by immunoSEQ multiplex PCR, and TCRdb kept only the in-frame ones, dropping some. This table has approximately 300,000 clones, 80% to 90% appearing once. Allocation to cohorts depended on clinical history reported by the participants. Each recovered donor of Cohort 3 presented with two negative PCRs, clearance, or symptom resolution. After removal of 8 bases from V and 6 bases from J, the junction contained 6 bases not matched to a gene. Germline CDR1 MRHNA, CDR2 SNTAGT. The CDR3 is made up of 14 amino acids. This TCR was sampled from a woman aged 30 to 39 who had recovered from COVID-19. Sequenced: PBMCs or T cells enriched from blood (not recorded which). The chain carries TRBV6-4 and TRBJ2-1; 11 nucleotides match TRBD2. The CDR3 DNA reads TGTGCCAGCCGAATAGCGGGAGGGAGCAATGAGCAGTTCTTC. It specifies CASRIAGGSNEQFF.